The 8 T cell receptor beta chains reported below all come from one sample, sequenced in a study of cytomegalovirus exposure and HLA in healthy donors. Use of 60 Vbeta and 13 Jbeta primers characterized the PCR. This table comes from immunoSEQ multiplex PCR, and its TCRdb copy is limited to in-frame clones, with some not included. Seen here are about 140,000 clones, 75% to 85% observed once, and the top ten hold approximately 3%. Sequencing input: PBMCs. The receptors come from a female donor in good health and CMV-seronegative.

J is TRBJ2-7 and V is TRBV29-1; tentative D call: TRBD1 (8 bases). The CDR3 is 13 amino acids. Trimming removed 6 bases at V and 6 bases at J, with 18 bases between. CDR1 SQVTM and CDR2 ANQGSEA come from the germline V gene. The CDR3 region is CSVWTGRVGEQYF. CDR3 coding DNA: TGCAGCGTCTGGACAGGGAGGGTGGGCGAGCAGTACTTC.

Only one count was recorded for this clone. V usage is TRBV15 and J usage is TRBJ2-1; 9 nucleotides match TRBD1. The germline gives CDR1 LNHNV, CDR2 YYDKDF (reference sequence). The CDR3 contains 15 residues. The V segment lost 2 bases and the J segment 4 bases; nucleotides outside the gene matches: 3. The CDR3 loop is CATSRRDRDYNEQFF. Here the CDR3 DNA reads TGTGCCACCAGCAGACGGGACAGGGATTACAATGAGCAGTTCTTC. The full variable domain, completed using reference TRBV15 and TRBJ2-1, is DAMVIQNPRYQVTQFGKPVTLSCSQTLNHNVMYWYQQKSSQAPKLLFHYYDKDFNNEADTPDNFQSRRPNTSFCFLDIRSPGLGDTAMYLCATSRRDRDYNEQFFGPGTRLTVL.

There are a few counts of this clone. The chain carries TRBV2 and TRBJ1-1; 7 positions match TRBD1. CDR3 length: 15 amino acids. V dropped 5 bases and J dropped 5; count of bases not matched to a gene: 11. Germline values: CDR1 SNHLY, CDR2 FYNNEI. The CDR3 protein is CASSRDRERGTEAFF. The DNA of the CDR3 is TGTGCCAGCAGTAGAGACAGGGAAAGGGGGACTGAAGCTTTCTTT.

The V and J genes are TRBV7-2 and TRBJ2-7, with D perhaps TRBD1 (6 bases). V was clipped by 4 bases and J by 2 bases, with 12 bases between them. This CDR3 comprises 14 residues. Germline V gives CDR1 SGHTA, CDR2 FQGNSA. CDR3 coding DNA: TGTGCCAGCAGCTCCGGGACACTCGCCTACGAGCAGTACTTC. It codes for CASSSGTLAYEQYF.

V is TRBV5-1 and J is TRBJ2-1; the D is unclear. The V gene's germline CDR1 is SGHRS and CDR2 YFSETQ. V gave up 0 bases and J gave up 5 bases, with 9 bases separating them. The CDR3 has 14 residues. The CDR3 bases are TGCGCCAGCAGCTTGGCGGGTAGCAACAATGAGCAGTTCTTC. Its translation: CASSLAGSNNEQFF.

A remark on this clone: Its ends do not fully match the called genes, so a read error is possible. The chain combines TRBV7-7 with TRBJ2-3, with D possibly TRBD2 on 6 matching bases. There are 15 residues in the CDR3. CDR1 is SSHAT and CDR2 is FNYEAQ in the germline V gene (reference sequence). The CDR3 DNA follows: TGTGCTAGCAGCTTAGAGGGACTCGACACAGATACGCAGTATTTT. Its translation: CASSLEGLDTDTQYF.

The chain employs TRBV25-1 and TRBJ1-2; D is uncertain. V lost 6 bases and J 1 base, leaving 12 bases between the germline ends. CDR1 and CDR2 (germline): MGHDK, SYGVNS. The CDR3 totals 14 residues. CDR3 DNA: TGTGCCAGCAGCCCCTGGGGAGTTAACTATGGCTACACCTTC. Amino acids: CASSPWGVNYGYTF.

This chain joins TRBV4-3 and TRBJ2-1, with 9 bases that match TRBD1. Trimming cost V 1 base and J 10 bases; bases outside gene matches: 8. The CDR3 consists of 15 residues. The germline V gene encodes CDR1 LGHNA and CDR2 YSLEER. The CDR3 spells CASSQGPGTGTEQFF. DNA for the CDR3: TGCGCCAGCAGCCAAGGTCCCGGGACAGGGACCGAGCAGTTCTTC.